Below, 23 T cell receptor beta chains from the same sample are listed, as sequenced in a study of shared clonotypes between healthy human individuals. CD45RO-negative, CCR7-selected cells formed the naive CD8 fraction, which excluded terminally differentiated effector memory CD45RA+ cells. Assay used: immunoSEQ multiplex PCR; TCRdb lists only in-frame clones, some missing. The table shows 1.5 million to 2.5 million clones, with about 95% occurring only once. What was sequenced was naive CD8+ T cells sorted from blood. These receptors all come from a young man in good health.

The chain carries TRBV2 and TRBJ1-4; D not resolved. Trimming took off 2 bases at V and 5 bases at J, with 9 bases between the two ends. Germline CDR1 is SNHLY and CDR2 is FYNNEI. This CDR3 has 14 residues. CDR3 residues: CASSEYGLNEKLFF. The CDR3 DNA is TGTGCCAGCAGTGAATATGGATTAAATGAAAAACTGTTTTTT.

The chain recombines TRBV9 with TRBJ2-3; D call uncertain. The CDR3 totals 14 residues. V lost 3 bases to trimming and J lost 4 bases, with 12 bases between them. Per the germline V gene, CDR1 is SGDLS and CDR2 is YYNGEE. CDR3: CASSALGGADTQYF. CDR3 DNA: TGTGCCAGCAGCGCCCTCGGCGGCGCAGATACGCAGTATTTT.

The CDR3 loop is CASSEWQGTSNEQFF. The CDR3 region has the DNA TGTGCCAGCAGTGAATGGCAGGGGACTAGCAATGAGCAGTTCTTC. The rearrangement uses TRBV2 and TRBJ2-1, with TRBD2 identical over 8 bases. This CDR3 has 15 amino acids. Germline assignment: CDR1 SNHLY and CDR2 FYNNEI. V trimming: 2 bases; J trimming: 6 bases; junction bases outside the gene matches: 6.

The V and J genes are TRBV4-1 and TRBJ2-2, with D uncertain. V gave up 3 bases and J gave up 1 base, with 12 bases separating them. Germline values: CDR1 MGHRA, CDR2 YSYEKL. CDR3 length equals 16 residues. The CDR3 region is CASSQEPERNTGELFF. The CDR3 nucleotides read TGCGCCAGCAGCCAGGAACCTGAGAGGAACACCGGGGAGCTGTTTTTT.

On this clone: This sample also contains other DNA sequences that code for the same CDR3. The gene calls are TRBV27 and TRBJ2-5, with TRBD2 as a possible D gene (5 bases). Trimming removed 1 base at V and 2 bases at J, with 8 bases between. The CDR3 is 14 residues long. The germline CDR1 and CDR2 sequences are MNHEY and SMNVEV (reference sequence). As DNA, the CDR3 is TGTGCCAGCAGTTTATTGGGAGCACAAGAGACCCAGTACTTC. Translating gives CASSLLGAQETQYF.

This clone was found once. Other DNA sequences in this specimen translate into the identical CDR3. The genes are TRBV9 and TRBJ2-3, with 7 bases that match TRBD2. The germline CDR1 and CDR2 sequences are SGDLS and YYNGEE. V lost 2 bases, J lost 4 bases, and 7 bases stayed unmatched. The CDR3 has 15 amino acids. The CDR3 loop is CASSVWGRGPDTQYF. The DNA of the CDR3 is TGTGCCAGCAGCGTTTGGGGGAGGGGACCAGATACGCAGTATTTT.

This chain joins TRBV7-9 and TRBJ2-7; tentatively, D is TRBD1 (5 bases). The CDR3 contains 14 residues. Germline V lookup: CDR1 SEHNR, CDR2 FQNEAQ (reference sequence). The V and J ends lost 8 bases and 0 bases respectively, with 14 bases between them. Here the CDR3 reads CASGQGDPSYEQYF. For the CDR3, the DNA is TGTGCCAGCGGTCAAGGGGATCCCTCCTACGAGCAGTACTTC.

The sample holds one count of this clone. V is TRBV9 and J is TRBJ2-2; D might be TRBD1 (6 bases). Trimming pared 0 bases from V and 7 bases from J, leaving 13 bases between. Germline lookup yields CDR1 SGDLS and CDR2 YYNGEE. The CDR3 covers 15 residues. The CDR3, as DNA: TGTGCCAGCAGCGTAGAACAAGGGGGTGGCGGGGAGCTGTTTTTT. This sequence encodes CASSVEQGGGGELFF.

The table lists this clone with a count of one. This same CDR3 is encoded by further DNA sequences in the sample. This chain connects TRBV10-2 to TRBJ2-7; D perhaps matches TRBD2 (5 bases). The CDR3 totals 13 residues. The germline V gene has CDR1 WSHSY and CDR2 SAAADI. Trimming pared 3 bases from V and 2 bases from J, leaving 8 bases between. CDR3: CASSDNGAYEQYF. The CDR3 coding sequence is TGCGCCAGCAGTGACAACGGGGCCTACGAGCAGTACTTC.

This clone was observed a single time. The J gene is TRBJ1-6, the V gene TRBV6-5, with D unresolved. The V end lost 4 bases, the J end lost 6 bases, and 7 bases lay between the germline ends. The CDR3 runs to 13 residues. Germline CDR1 MNHEY, CDR2 SVGAGI. The CDR3 spells CASSLGRNSPLHF. CDR3 DNA sequence: TGTGCCAGCAGTTTGGGCCGTAATTCACCCCTCCACTTT.

The V and J genes are TRBV11-1 and TRBJ2-7; D is perhaps TRBD1 (5 bases). CDR1 SGHAT and CDR2 FQDESV come from the germline V gene (reference sequence). V shed 5 bases and J shed 1 base, with 21 bases lying between them. The CDR3 is 17 residues long. The CDR3 sequence: CASSPNTPGWGSYEQYF. As DNA, the CDR3 is TGTGCCAGCAGCCCAAACACCCCAGGGTGGGGTTCCTACGAGCAGTACTTC. The full variable domain, its missing parts supplied by reference TRBV11-1 and TRBJ2-7, is EAEVAQSPRYKITEKSQAVAFWCDPISGHATLYWYRQILGQGPELLVQFQDESVVDDSQLPKDRFSAERLKGVDSTLKIQPAELGDSAMYLCASSPNTPGWGSYEQYFGPGTRLTVT.

This CDR3 reads CASSYGRGRLNEQFF. The CDR3 DNA follows: TGCGCCAGCAGCTACGGCCGGGGGCGATTAAATGAGCAGTTCTTC. The J gene is TRBJ2-1, the V gene TRBV4-1; perhaps D is TRBD1 or TRBD2 (6 bases each). In germline, CDR1 is MGHRA, CDR2 YSYEKL. The CDR3 consists of 15 residues. Between the trimmed V and J ends, which lost 5 bases and 7 bases, there was a span of 18 bases.

The V call is TRBV7-9, the J call TRBJ1-1; TRBD1 might be the D (6 bases). The CDR3 spans 16 residues. Trimming stripped 1 base from V and 4 bases from J, with 16 bases between. The germline CDR1 and CDR2 sequences are SEHNR and FQNEAQ (reference sequence). In nucleotides, the CDR3 is TGTGCCAGCAGCTTAGTGGGAGTTACAGGGACCACTGAAGCTTTCTTT. Its protein is CASSLVGVTGTTEAFF.

The rearrangement links TRBV25-1 to TRBJ1-2, with a tentative D call TRBD1 (5 bases). The CDR3 runs to 15 residues. The V end lost 1 base, the J end lost 6 bases, and 15 bases lay between the germline ends. Germline V gene sequence: CDR1 MGHDK, CDR2 SYGVNS. CDR3 protein: CASSESFGTVDGYTF. As DNA, the CDR3 is TGTGCCAGCAGTGAATCTTTCGGGACCGTAGATGGCTACACCTTC.

For this clone: This specimen includes other DNA sequences encoding the same CDR3. The chain carries TRBV19 and TRBJ2-7, with TRBD2 as a possible D gene (6 bases). The germline CDR1 and CDR2 sequences are LNHDA and SQIVND (reference sequence). The CDR3 extends over 12 amino acids. V lost 5 bases, J lost 4 bases, and 9 bases lay in between. CDR3 sequence (DNA): TGTGCCAGTAGTGGACTAACTTACGAGCAGTACTTC. This translates into CASSGLTYEQYF.

This chain uses TRBV13 with TRBJ2-5; the match to TRBD1 covers 12 bases. The CDR3 is 16 residues long. V was clipped by 4 bases and J by 4 bases; unmatched bases: 7. Germline CDR1 is PRHDT and CDR2 is FYEKMQ (reference sequence). The CDR3 DNA reads as TGTGCCAGCAGCTCCGAAGGGACAGGGGGCCGAGAGACCCAGTACTTC. It encodes CASSSEGTGGRETQYF.

Note on this clone: Other DNA sequences in the sample encode the same CDR3. V gene TRBV11-2 combines with J gene TRBJ2-2; D not certain. The length of the CDR3 is 13 residues. Deletions cut 1 base from V and 8 bases from J, with 8 bases between. The germline V gene has CDR1 SGHAT and CDR2 FQNNGV. CDR3: CASSLVLGGELFF. As DNA, the CDR3 is TGTGCCAGCAGCTTAGTACTGGGAGGGGAGCTGTTTTTT.

As DNA, the CDR3 is TGTGCCAGCACCGACAGGGCCCTCTCCTACGAGCAGTACTTC. It specifies CASTDRALSYEQYF. The chain recombines TRBV2 with TRBJ2-7; 7 bases fit TRBD1. CDR1 SNHLY and CDR2 FYNNEI come from the germline V gene. This CDR3 has 14 residues. V was clipped by 7 bases and J by 0 bases; unmatched bases: 6.

The V and J genes are TRBV5-5 and TRBJ2-7, with D perhaps matching TRBD1 or TRBD2 (5 bases each). Trimming left V 2 bases short and J 4 bases short, with 10 bases between. CDR1 is SGHKS and CDR2 is YYEKEE in the germline V gene (reference sequence). CDR3 length equals 13 residues. The CDR3 sequence: CASSFRDRYEQYF. The CDR3 bases are TGTGCCAGCAGCTTCCGGGACCGGTACGAGCAGTACTTC.

CDR3 protein: CSVVRDNYNEQFF. For the CDR3, the DNA is TGCAGCGTTGTTCGGGACAACTACAATGAGCAGTTCTTC. V usage is TRBV29-1 and J usage is TRBJ2-1; D is possibly TRBD1 (6 bases). The CDR3 has 13 residues. V was trimmed by 4 bases and J by 3 bases, leaving 10 bases between them. Germline CDR1 and CDR2: SQVTM and ANQGSEA.

The V call is TRBV29-1, the J call TRBJ2-1, with unresolved D. CDR3 length: 11 amino acids. V lost 6 bases and J 5 bases, leaving 8 bases between the germline ends. CDR1 and CDR2 (germline): SQVTM, ANQGSEA. The CDR3 coding sequence is TGCAGCGTCCTCAAGGACAATGAGCAGTTCTTC. Its translation: CSVLKDNEQFF.

There are a few counts of this clone. The chain couples TRBV19 to TRBJ1-2; D is uncertain. CDR1 and CDR2 from the germline V gene are LNHDA and SQIVND (reference sequence). The CDR3 loop spans 11 amino acids. The V end lost 3 bases, the J end lost 9 bases, and 8 bases lay between the germline ends. CDR3 coding DNA: TGTGCCAGTAGTATCGGCCACCGCTACACCTTC. It codes for CASSIGHRYTF.

The gene calls are TRBV5-4 and TRBJ2-7; tentatively, D is TRBD1 (7 bases). V was pared by 2 bases and J by 2 bases, with 11 bases between. Germline V gene sequence: CDR1 SGHNT, CDR2 YYREEE (reference sequence). The CDR3 length is 14 residues. For the CDR3, the DNA is TGTGCCAGCAGCTTCGCGGGGACAGCCTACGAGCAGTACTTC. Translation: CASSFAGTAYEQYF.